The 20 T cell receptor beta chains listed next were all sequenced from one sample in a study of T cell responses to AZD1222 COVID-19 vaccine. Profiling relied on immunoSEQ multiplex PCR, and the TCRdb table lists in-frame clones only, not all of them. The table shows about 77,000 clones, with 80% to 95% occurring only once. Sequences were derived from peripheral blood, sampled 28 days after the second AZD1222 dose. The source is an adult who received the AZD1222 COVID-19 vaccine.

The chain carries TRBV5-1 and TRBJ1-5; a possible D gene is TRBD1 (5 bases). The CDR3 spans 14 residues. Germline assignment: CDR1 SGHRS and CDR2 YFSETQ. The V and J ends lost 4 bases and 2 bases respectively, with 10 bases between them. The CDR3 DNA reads TGCGCCAGCAGCCAGGCGGGGGGCAATCAGCCCCAGCATTTT. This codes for CASSQAGGNQPQHF.

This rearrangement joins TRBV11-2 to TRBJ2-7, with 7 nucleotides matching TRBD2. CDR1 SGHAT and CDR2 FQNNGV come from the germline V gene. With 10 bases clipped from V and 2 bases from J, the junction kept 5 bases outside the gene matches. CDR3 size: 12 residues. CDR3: CATAGLTYEQYF. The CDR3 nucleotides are TGTGCCACCGCGGGACTAACCTACGAGCAGTACTTC.

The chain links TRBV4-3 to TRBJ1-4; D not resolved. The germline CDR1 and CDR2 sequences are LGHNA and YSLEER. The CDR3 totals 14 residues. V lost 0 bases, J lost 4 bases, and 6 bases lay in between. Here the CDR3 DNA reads TGCGCCAGCAGCCAAGAACAGATTAATGAAAAACTGTTTTTT. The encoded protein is CASSQEQINEKLFF.

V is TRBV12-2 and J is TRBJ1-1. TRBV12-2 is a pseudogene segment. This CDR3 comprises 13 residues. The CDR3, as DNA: TGTGCAAGTCGCTGTCCTCCCGGCCCCACAGCTTTCTTT. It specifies CASRCPPGPTAFF.

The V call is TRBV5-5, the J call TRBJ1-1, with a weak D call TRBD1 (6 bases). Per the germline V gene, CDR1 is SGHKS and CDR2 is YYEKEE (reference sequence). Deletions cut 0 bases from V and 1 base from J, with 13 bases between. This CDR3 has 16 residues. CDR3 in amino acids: CASSLEVGGGNTEAFF. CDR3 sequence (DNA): TGTGCCAGCAGCTTGGAAGTAGGGGGAGGGAACACTGAAGCTTTCTTT.

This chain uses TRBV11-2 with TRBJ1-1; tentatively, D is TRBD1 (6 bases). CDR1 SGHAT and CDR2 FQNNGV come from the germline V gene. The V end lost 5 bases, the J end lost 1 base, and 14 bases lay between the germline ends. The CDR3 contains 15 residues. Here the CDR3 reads CASSRQGGANTEAFF. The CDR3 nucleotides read TGTGCCAGCAGCAGACAAGGGGGGGCGAACACTGAAGCTTTCTTT. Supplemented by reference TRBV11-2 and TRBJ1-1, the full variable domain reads EAGVAQSPRYKIIEKRQSVAFWCNPISGHATLYWYQQILGQGPKLLIQFQNNGVVDDSQLPKDRFSAERLKGVDSTLKIQPAKLEDSAVYLCASSRQGGANTEAFFGQGTRLTVV.

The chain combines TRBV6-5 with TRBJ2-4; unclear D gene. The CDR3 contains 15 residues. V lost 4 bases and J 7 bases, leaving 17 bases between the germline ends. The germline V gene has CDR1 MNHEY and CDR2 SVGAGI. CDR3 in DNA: TGTGCCAGCAGTTCTAAGACAACAACGGACAACATTCAGTACTTC. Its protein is CASSSKTTTDNIQYF.

DNA for the CDR3: TGTGCCAGCAGCGAACAGGGAACCGGGGAGCTGTTTTTT. This sequence encodes CASSEQGTGELFF. The genes are TRBV7-3 and TRBJ2-2; tentative D call: TRBD1 (6 bases). Germline CDR1 is SGHTA and CDR2 is FQGTGA. The CDR3 has 13 residues. The V end lost 5 bases, the J end lost 5 bases, and 9 bases lay between the germline ends.

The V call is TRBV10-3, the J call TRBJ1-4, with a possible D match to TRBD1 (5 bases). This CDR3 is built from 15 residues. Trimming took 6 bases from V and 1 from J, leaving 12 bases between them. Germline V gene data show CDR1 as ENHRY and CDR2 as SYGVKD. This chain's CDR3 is CAIRRGGGTNEKLFF. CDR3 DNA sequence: TGTGCCATCAGGAGGGGCGGGGGAACTAATGAAAAACTGTTTTTT.

The chain's CDR3 is CASSLGGTNYGYTF. The DNA for the CDR3 is TGTGCCAGCAGCTTGGGCGGAACTAACTATGGCTACACCTTC. V and J are TRBV5-4 and TRBJ1-2, with D uncertain. Trimming removed 0 bases from V and 0 bases from J, with 6 bases in between. Germline CDR1 SGHNT, CDR2 YYREEE (reference sequence). The CDR3 has 14 residues. Filled out from reference TRBV5-4 and TRBJ1-2, the complete variable domain reads ETGVTQSPTHLIKTRGQQVTLRCSSQSGHNTVSWYQQALGQGPQFIFQYYREEENGRGNFPPRFSGLQFPNYSSELNVNALELDDSALYLCASSLGGTNYGYTFGSGTRLTVV.

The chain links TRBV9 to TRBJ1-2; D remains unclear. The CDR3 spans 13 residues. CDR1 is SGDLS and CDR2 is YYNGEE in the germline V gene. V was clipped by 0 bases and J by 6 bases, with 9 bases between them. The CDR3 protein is CASSVDTSNGYTF. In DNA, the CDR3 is TGTGCCAGCAGCGTAGACACCTCGAATGGCTACACCTTC.

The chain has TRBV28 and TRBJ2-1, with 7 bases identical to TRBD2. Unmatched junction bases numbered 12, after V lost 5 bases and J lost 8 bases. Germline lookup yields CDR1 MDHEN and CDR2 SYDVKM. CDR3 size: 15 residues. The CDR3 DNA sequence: TGTGCCAGCAGTCCTCGACTAGCCTTAGCGGATGAGCAGTTCTTC. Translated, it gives CASSPRLALADEQFF.

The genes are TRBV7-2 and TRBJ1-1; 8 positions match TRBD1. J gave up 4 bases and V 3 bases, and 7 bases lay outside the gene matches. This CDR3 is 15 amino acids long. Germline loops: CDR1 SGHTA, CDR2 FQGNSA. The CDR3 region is CASSFPGGLSTEAFF. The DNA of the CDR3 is TGTGCCAGCAGCTTCCCAGGGGGCTTGAGCACTGAAGCTTTCTTT.

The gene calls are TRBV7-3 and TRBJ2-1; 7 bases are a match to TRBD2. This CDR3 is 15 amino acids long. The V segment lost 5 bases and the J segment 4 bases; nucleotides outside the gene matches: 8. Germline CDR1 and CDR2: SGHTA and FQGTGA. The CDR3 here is CASSQSGGQYNEQFF. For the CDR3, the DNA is TGTGCCAGCAGCCAGTCGGGAGGCCAATACAATGAGCAGTTCTTC.

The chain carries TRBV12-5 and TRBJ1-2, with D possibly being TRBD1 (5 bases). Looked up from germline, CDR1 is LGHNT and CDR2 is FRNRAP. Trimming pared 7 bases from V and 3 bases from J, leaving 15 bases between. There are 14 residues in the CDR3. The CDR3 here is CASASDISHYGYTF. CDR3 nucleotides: TGTGCTAGTGCCTCGGACATCTCCCACTATGGCTACACCTTC.

CDR3 residues: CAISESPTLAQHF. The CDR3 DNA reads TGTGCCATCAGTGAGTCCCCCACTTTGGCCCAGCATTTT. The rearrangement joins TRBV10-3 to TRBJ1-5; D unclear. The V gene lost 0 bases and the J gene lost 11 bases, with 11 bases spanning the gap. CDR3 length: 13 amino acids. Germline V CDR1 and CDR2: ENHRY, SYGVKD.

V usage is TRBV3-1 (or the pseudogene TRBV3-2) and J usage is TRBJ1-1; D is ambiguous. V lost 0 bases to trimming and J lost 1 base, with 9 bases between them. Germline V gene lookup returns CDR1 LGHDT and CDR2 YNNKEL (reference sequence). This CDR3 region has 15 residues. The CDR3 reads CASSQDFGRNTEAFF. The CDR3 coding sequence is TGTGCCAGCAGCCAAGATTTCGGGAGGAACACTGAAGCTTTCTTT.

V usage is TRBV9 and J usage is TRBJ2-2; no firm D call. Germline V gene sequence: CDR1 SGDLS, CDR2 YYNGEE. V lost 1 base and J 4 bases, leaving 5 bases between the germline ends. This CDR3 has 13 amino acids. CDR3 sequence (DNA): TGTGCCAGCAGCGTATACGGCACCGGGGAGCTGTTTTTT. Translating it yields CASSVYGTGELFF. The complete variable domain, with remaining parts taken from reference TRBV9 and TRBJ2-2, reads DSGVTQTPKHLITATGQRVTLRCSPRSGDLSVYWYQQSLDQGLQFLIQYYNGEERAKGNILERFSAQQFPDLHSELNLSSLELGDSALYFCASSVYGTGELFFGEGSRLTVL.

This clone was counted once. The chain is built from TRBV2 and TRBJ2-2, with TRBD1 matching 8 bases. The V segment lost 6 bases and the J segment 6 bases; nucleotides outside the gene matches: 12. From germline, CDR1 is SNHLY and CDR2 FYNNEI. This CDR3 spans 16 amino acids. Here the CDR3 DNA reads TGTGCCAGCAGAGATCAGGGGGCGAGGGCAGCCGGGGAGCTGTTTTTT. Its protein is CASRDQGARAAGELFF. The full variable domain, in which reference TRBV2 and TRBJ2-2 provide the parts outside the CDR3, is EPEVTQTPSHQVTQMGQEVILRCVPISNHLYFYWYRQILGQKVEFLVSFYNNEISEKSEIFDDQFSVERPDGSNFTLKIRSTKLEDSAMYFCASRDQGARAAGELFFGEGSRLTVL.

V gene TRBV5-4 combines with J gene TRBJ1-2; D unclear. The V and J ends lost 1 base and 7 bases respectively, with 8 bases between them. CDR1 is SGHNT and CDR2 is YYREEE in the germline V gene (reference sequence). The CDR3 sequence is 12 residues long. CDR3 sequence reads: CASSLNNVGYTF. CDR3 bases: TGTGCCAGCAGCTTGAATAATGTTGGCTACACCTTC.